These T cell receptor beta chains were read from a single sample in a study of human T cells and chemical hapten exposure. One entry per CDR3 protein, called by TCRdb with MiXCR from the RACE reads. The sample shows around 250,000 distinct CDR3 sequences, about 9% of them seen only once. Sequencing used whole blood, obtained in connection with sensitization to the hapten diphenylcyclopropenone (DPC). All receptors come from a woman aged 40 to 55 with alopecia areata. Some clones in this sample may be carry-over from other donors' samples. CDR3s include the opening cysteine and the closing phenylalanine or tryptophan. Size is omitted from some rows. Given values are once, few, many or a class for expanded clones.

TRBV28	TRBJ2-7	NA	CASRRAGGAQYF
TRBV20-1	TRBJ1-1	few	CSGGQFDTEAFF
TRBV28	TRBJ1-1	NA	CASSLRGTRAYEAFF
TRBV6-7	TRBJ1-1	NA	CAGCSTEAFF
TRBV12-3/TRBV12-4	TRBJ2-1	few	CASSFASGRRNEQFF
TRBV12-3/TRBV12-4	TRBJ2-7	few	CASRATGGSYEQYF
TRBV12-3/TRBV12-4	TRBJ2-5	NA	CASSLAAQETQYF
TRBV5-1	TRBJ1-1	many	CASSSLQGLNTEAFF
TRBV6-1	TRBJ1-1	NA	CASSERGGVTEAFF
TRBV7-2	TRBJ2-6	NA	CASSSPNFGTGDGANVLTF
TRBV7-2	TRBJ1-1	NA	CASSPLVAEAFF
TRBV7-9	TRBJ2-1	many	CASSPGLAGADNEQFF
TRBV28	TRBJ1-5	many	CASSLGSQGNQPQHF
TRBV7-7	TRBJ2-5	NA	CASSPGLAGREETQYF
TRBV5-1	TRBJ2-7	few	CASSWGPFYEQYF
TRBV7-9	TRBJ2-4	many	CASSLQGRDIQYF
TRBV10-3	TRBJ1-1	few	CAIMGQGLPGGYTEAFF
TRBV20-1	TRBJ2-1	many	CSARSEGGPGEQFF
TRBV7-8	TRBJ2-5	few	CATRAGVKETQYF
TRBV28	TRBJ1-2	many	CASSPDSVYGYTF
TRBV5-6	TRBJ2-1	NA	CASSLFRTSAVFNEQFF
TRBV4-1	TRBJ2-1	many	CASSRSPSEFTYNEQFF
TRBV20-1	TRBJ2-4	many	CSARGGLQGAKNIQYF
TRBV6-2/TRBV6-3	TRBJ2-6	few	CASSYSGGSGANVLTF
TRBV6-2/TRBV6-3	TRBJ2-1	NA	CASSDTGARYDEQFF
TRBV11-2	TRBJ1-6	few	CASSLVQGAGSPLHF
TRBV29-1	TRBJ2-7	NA	CSVQRQGKEDEQYF
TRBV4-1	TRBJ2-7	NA	CASSQGAGSSYEQYF
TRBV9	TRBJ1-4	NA	CASSDGTGGEKLFF
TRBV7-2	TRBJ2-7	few	CASSLGGPNYEQYF
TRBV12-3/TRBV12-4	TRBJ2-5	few	CASSLGTGPETQYF
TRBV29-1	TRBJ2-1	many	CSVGLGGNEQFF
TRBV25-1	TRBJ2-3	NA	CASSEQGAPDTQYF
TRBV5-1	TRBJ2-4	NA	CASSLGGGRTKNIQYF
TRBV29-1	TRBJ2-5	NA	CSVDGGGDQETQYF
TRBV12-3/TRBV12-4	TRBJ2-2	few	CASSYWGGVGGELFF
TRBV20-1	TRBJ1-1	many	CSARFANTEAFF
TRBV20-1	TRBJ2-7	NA	CSARMRYEQYF
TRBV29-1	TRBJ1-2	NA	CSVVGFLGGYTF
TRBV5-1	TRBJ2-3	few	CASSKGTSGSADTQYF
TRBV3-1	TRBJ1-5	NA	CASSHGGINQPQHF
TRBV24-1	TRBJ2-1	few	CATSDPASEGPYNEQFF
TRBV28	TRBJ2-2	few	CASSLWTGPNTGELFF
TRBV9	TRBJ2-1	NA	CASSSLGTGVGLGEQFF
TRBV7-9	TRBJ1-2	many	CASSLSDRPNYTF
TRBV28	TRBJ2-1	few	CASSLLTSGIVEQFF
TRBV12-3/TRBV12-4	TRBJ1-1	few	CASSSGAREAFF
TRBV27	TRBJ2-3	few	CASSLPSLVSSGSSDTQYF
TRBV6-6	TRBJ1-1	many	CASSYTTEAFF
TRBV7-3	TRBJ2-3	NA	CASSLTVGTSGTDTQYF
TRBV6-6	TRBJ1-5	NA	CASKQGSNQPQHF
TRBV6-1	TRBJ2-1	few	CASTMTRNEQFF
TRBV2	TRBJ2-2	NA	CASTGRTGRIPNTGELFF